This T cell receptor beta chain was captured by sequencing in a study of blood T cell repertoires in COVID-19. Germline lookup yields CDR1 SNHLY and CDR2 FYNNEI. V was shortened by 2 bases and J by 2 bases, with 7 bases between the two germline ends. This CDR3 contains 13 residues. The repertoire was sequenced with immunoSEQ multiplex PCR; TCRdb's copy has only in-frame clones and lacks some. The repertoire holds 40,000 to 45,000 clones, with around nine tenths as singletons. This sequence joins TRBV2 and TRBJ2-7; D is perhaps TRBD2 (5 bases). The sequenced material came from peripheral blood. This clonotype was sampled from a human donor in a cohort sampled during active COVID-19. The CDR3, as DNA: TGTGCCAGCAGTGAACTACTAGCCTACGAGCAGTACTTC. This sequence encodes CASSELLAYEQYF.